These 25 T cell receptor beta chains were all obtained from the same sample, sequenced in a study of OX40 agonist ivuxolimab in advanced cancers. TCRdb's table, derived via immunoSEQ multiplex PCR, lists solely in-frame clones and lacks some. The sample holds about 70,000 clones, around 88% seen once. Material: CD4+ or CD8+ T cells sorted from blood, obtained in a trial of the OX40 agonist ivuxolimab. The receptors were gathered from an adult with an advanced solid tumor such as melanoma, head and neck, liver or kidney cancer.

V usage is TRBV11-3 and J usage is TRBJ1-2; 7 bases are shared with TRBD1. Per the germline V gene, CDR1 is SGHNT and CDR2 is YENEEA. The CDR3 covers 13 residues. V lost 5 bases and J lost 6; bases outside the gene matches: 6. CDR3 nucleotides: TGTGCCAGCAGCAAAGACAGGGATGATGGCTACACCTTC. Residues: CASSKDRDDGYTF.

The chain combines TRBV28 with TRBJ2-1, with D tentatively TRBD1 (5 bases). Germline V gene data show CDR1 as MDHEN and CDR2 as SYDVKM. Trimming left V 7 bases short and J 9 bases short, with 19 bases between. CDR3 length equals 14 residues. CDR3 DNA: TGTGCCAGCACCTTGGGGCCGAGCCGGATTGAGCAGTTCTTC. As protein: CASTLGPSRIEQFF.

The V gene is TRBV7-9, the J gene TRBJ2-1; D uncertain. The CDR3 consists of 12 residues. The germline V and J ends were trimmed by 6 bases and 5 bases, with 8 bases remaining between them. Germline V gene lookup returns CDR1 SEHNR and CDR2 FQNEAQ (reference sequence). The CDR3 region is CASRRLDNEQFF. The DNA for the CDR3 is TGTGCCAGCAGGCGACTCGACAATGAGCAGTTCTTC.

The V gene is TRBV6-5, the J gene TRBJ1-1; D remains unclear. This CDR3 contains 13 residues. Trimming cost V 4 bases and J 9 bases, with 15 bases left between them. Germline V lookup: CDR1 MNHEY, CDR2 SVGAGI. CDR3 in DNA: TGTGCCAGCAGTTCCACCGTCACCCCTCAAGCTTTCTTT. Translating it yields CASSSTVTPQAFF.

This rearrangement joins TRBV28 to TRBJ1-1; D gene unclear. CDR1 is MDHEN, CDR2 SYDVKM, per germline. The CDR3 spans 13 residues. With 6 bases removed from V and 1 base from J, the gap between germline ends came to 9 bases. The CDR3 region is CASSRRTNTEAFF. CDR3 DNA: TGTGCCAGCAGCCGTAGAACGAACACTGAAGCTTTCTTT.

The rearrangement joins TRBV28 to TRBJ2-7, with D possibly being TRBD1 or TRBD2 (5 bases each). V lost 8 bases and J lost 2, with 16 bases in between. The CDR3 loop spans 14 amino acids. The germline CDR1 and CDR2 sequences are MDHEN and SYDVKM. CDR3 DNA: TGTGCCAGCGTCGCCGGGCAGGGACCCTACGAGCAGTACTTC. Encoded protein: CASVAGQGPYEQYF. The full variable domain, in which reference TRBV28 and TRBJ2-7 provide the parts outside the CDR3, is DVKVTQSSRYLVKRTGEKVFLECVQDMDHENMFWYRQDPGLGLRLIYFSYDVKMKEKGDIPEGYSVSREKKERFSLILESASTNQTSMYLCASVAGQGPYEQYFGPGTRLTVT.

The chain is built from TRBV6-1 and TRBJ2-7, with D perhaps TRBD2 (6 bases). Between the trimmed V and J ends, which lost 2 bases and 3 bases, there was a span of 17 bases. CDR1 is MNHNS, CDR2 SASEGT, per germline. The CDR3 sequence is 16 residues long. The CDR3 spells CASSENGGVNRYEQYF. In nucleotides, the CDR3 is TGTGCCAGCAGTGAAAATGGAGGGGTAAATCGCTACGAGCAGTACTTC.

This clone was detected only a few times. The V gene is TRBV30, the J gene TRBJ1-3; D is ambiguous. Trimming left V 3 bases short and J 4 bases short, with 10 bases between. CDR1 and CDR2 (germline): GTSNPN, SVGIG (reference sequence). The CDR3 is made up of 13 amino acids. Written as DNA, the CDR3 is TGTGCCTGGAGACCCCTCGGAGGAAACACCATATATTTT. Its protein is CAWRPLGGNTIYF.

A single count supports this clone. The chain couples TRBV2 to TRBJ1-1, with D possibly matching TRBD1 (6 bases). CDR3 length: 15 amino acids. Germline CDR1 and CDR2: SNHLY and FYNNEI. V was pared by 5 bases and J by 0 bases, with 13 bases between. Here the CDR3 DNA reads TGTGCCAGCAGTCTCCGGGGGGCGGTGAACACTGAAGCTTTCTTT. Its protein product is CASSLRGAVNTEAFF.

This clone was seen a few times. The CDR3 protein is CASSPGVSGRAPEETQYF. For the CDR3, the DNA is TGTGCCAGCAGCCCCGGTGTTAGCGGGAGGGCCCCTGAGGAGACCCAGTACTTC. The J gene is TRBJ2-5, the V gene TRBV9; 11 bases fit TRBD2. The CDR3 runs 18 residues. Per germline, CDR1 SGDLS and CDR2 YYNGEE. The trim removed 4 bases at V and 5 bases at J, leaving 16 bases unmatched.

The rearrangement uses TRBV5-1 and TRBJ2-3; TRBD2 is a possible D gene (6 bases). The CDR3 is 16 residues long. Trimming pared 0 bases from V and 2 bases from J, leaving 13 bases between. Germline V lookup: CDR1 SGHRS, CDR2 YFSETQ. CDR3 region: CASSLEAGSITDTQYF. The CDR3 DNA reads as TGCGCCAGCAGCTTGGAGGCGGGAAGCATCACAGATACGCAGTATTTT.

V and J are TRBV5-1 and TRBJ1-2, with D possibly being TRBD1 (6 bases). Germline V gives CDR1 SGHRS, CDR2 YFSETQ. The CDR3 is 12 amino acids. The V and J ends lost 0 bases and 7 bases respectively, with 7 bases between them. The CDR3 protein is CASSLDRVGYTF. CDR3 in DNA: TGCGCCAGCAGCTTGGACAGGGTTGGCTACACCTTC.

This chain connects TRBV28 to TRBJ2-1, with D perhaps TRBD2 (6 bases). CDR3 length: 15 residues. In germline, CDR1 is MDHEN, CDR2 SYDVKM. Trimming took off 8 bases at V and 0 bases at J, with 14 bases between the two ends. CDR3 in DNA: TGTGCCAGCGGGGGGACTTCGAGCTCCTACAATGAGCAGTTCTTC. This translates into CASGGTSSSYNEQFF.

The chain has TRBV30 and TRBJ1-5; D unclear. The germline V and J ends were trimmed by 0 bases and 4 bases, with 10 bases remaining between them. The germline CDR1 and CDR2 sequences are GTSNPN and SVGIG (reference sequence). This CDR3 has 14 residues. The CDR3 nucleotides are TGTGCCTGGAGTGTTTACGGCCGAAATCAGCCCCAGCATTTT. Translation: CAWSVYGRNQPQHF.

The rearrangement joins TRBV27 to TRBJ2-2; 12 bases are a match to TRBD2. Germline V gene sequence: CDR1 MNHEY, CDR2 SMNVEV (reference sequence). The CDR3 is 17 residues long. After removal of 5 bases from V and 6 bases from J, the junction contained 10 bases not matched to a gene. In DNA form, the CDR3 reads TGTGCCAGCAGTCCTAATCTAGCGGGGGGGCGATCCGGGGAGCTGTTTTTT. Amino acids: CASSPNLAGGRSGELFF.

In DNA, the CDR3 is TGCGCCAGCAGCCTAGCGGGGGGTATTTACAATGAGCAGTTCTTC. Translating it yields CASSLAGGIYNEQFF. This sequence joins TRBV5-1 and TRBJ2-1; 11 bases match TRBD2. Trimming at V came to 4 bases and at J to 4 bases, leaving 4 bases not matched to a gene. CDR1 and CDR2 from the germline V gene are SGHRS and YFSETQ. The length of the CDR3 is 15 residues.

The chain couples TRBV7-2 to TRBJ2-1; D unresolved. The V end was cut by 5 bases, the J end by 2 bases, with 10 bases between. This CDR3 comprises 14 residues. The V gene's germline CDR1 is SGHTA and CDR2 FQGNSA. CDR3 protein: CASSDVGAYNEQFF. The DNA for the CDR3 is TGTGCCAGCAGCGATGTCGGCGCCTACAATGAGCAGTTCTTC.

The chain has TRBV19 and TRBJ1-1; D is undetermined. The length of the CDR3 is 13 residues. Germline values: CDR1 LNHDA, CDR2 SQIVND (reference sequence). Between the trimmed V and J ends, which lost 8 bases and 2 bases, there was a span of 12 bases. CDR3 bases: TGTGCCAGTGTATTGGACCGAAACACTGAAGCTTTCTTT. Translated, it gives CASVLDRNTEAFF.

The chain has TRBV6-5 and TRBJ2-7, with D possibly matching TRBD1 (8 bases). The CDR3 length is 14 residues. Germline V CDR1 and CDR2: MNHEY, SVGAGI. V lost 6 bases, J lost 5 bases, and 17 bases lay in between. CDR3 nucleotide sequence: TGTGCCAGCAGAAGACAGGGGAGGGGAAACGAGCAGTACTTC. Protein: CASRRQGRGNEQYF.

The chain is built from TRBV11-1 and TRBJ1-1, with D possibly being TRBD1 (6 bases). Germline V gene data show CDR1 as SGHAT and CDR2 as FQDESV (reference sequence). This CDR3 is built from 13 residues. Trimming left V 10 bases short and J 0 bases short, with 12 bases between. The CDR3 region is CATATGLNTEAFF. CDR3 DNA sequence: TGTGCCACCGCGACAGGCCTGAACACTGAAGCTTTCTTT.

The gene calls are TRBV5-4 and TRBJ1-1, with unresolved D. Germline loops: CDR1 SGHNT, CDR2 YYREEE (reference sequence). The V end lost 0 bases, the J end lost 5 bases, and 8 bases lay between the germline ends. The CDR3 extends over 13 amino acids. The CDR3 nucleotides are TGTGCCAGCAGCTTGGTGGCGGGGACTGAAGCTTTCTTT. Protein sequence: CASSLVAGTEAFF. The whole variable domain, remainder taken from reference TRBV5-4 and TRBJ1-1, is ETGVTQSPTHLIKTRGQQVTLRCSSQSGHNTVSWYQQALGQGPQFIFQYYREEENGRGNFPPRFSGLQFPNYSSELNVNALELDDSALYLCASSLVAGTEAFFGQGTRLTVV.

The gene calls are TRBV5-4 and TRBJ1-1, with a possible D match to TRBD1 (5 bases). Deletions cut 1 base from V and 0 bases from J, with 10 bases between. The CDR3 has 15 amino acids. Looked up from germline, CDR1 is SGHNT and CDR2 is YYREEE (reference sequence). CDR3 nucleotide sequence: TGTGCCAGCAGCTTGCCCGGGGCCCTGAACACTGAAGCTTTCTTT. Amino acids: CASSLPGALNTEAFF.

The V call is TRBV28, the J call TRBJ2-2; 12 bases fit TRBD2. With 3 bases clipped from V and 3 bases from J, the junction kept 8 bases outside the gene matches. The CDR3 has 18 residues. CDR1 and CDR2 from the germline V gene are MDHEN and SYDVKM. DNA of the CDR3: TGTGCCAGCAGTTTTCCTAGCGGGAGGGGGGCGGACACCGGGGAGCTGTTTTTT. This sequence encodes CASSFPSGRGADTGELFF.

The chain couples TRBV9 to TRBJ2-1, with D maybe TRBD1 (6 bases). The germline V gene has CDR1 SGDLS and CDR2 YYNGEE. The length of the CDR3 is 15 residues. The V and J ends lost 4 bases and 0 bases respectively, with 11 bases between them. CDR3 nucleotide sequence: TGTGCCAGCAGCCCCGAAGGGGGCTCCTACAATGAGCAGTTCTTC. Protein sequence: CASSPEGGSYNEQFF.

The chain employs TRBV7-8 and TRBJ2-3, with TRBD2 identical over 7 bases. This CDR3 contains 14 residues. J gave up 2 bases and V 5 bases, and 4 bases lay outside the gene matches. CDR1 is SGHVS and CDR2 is FQNEAQ in the germline V gene. This CDR3 reads CASSHGTITDTQYF. The DNA for the CDR3 is TGTGCCAGCAGCCACGGGACTATCACAGATACGCAGTATTTT.